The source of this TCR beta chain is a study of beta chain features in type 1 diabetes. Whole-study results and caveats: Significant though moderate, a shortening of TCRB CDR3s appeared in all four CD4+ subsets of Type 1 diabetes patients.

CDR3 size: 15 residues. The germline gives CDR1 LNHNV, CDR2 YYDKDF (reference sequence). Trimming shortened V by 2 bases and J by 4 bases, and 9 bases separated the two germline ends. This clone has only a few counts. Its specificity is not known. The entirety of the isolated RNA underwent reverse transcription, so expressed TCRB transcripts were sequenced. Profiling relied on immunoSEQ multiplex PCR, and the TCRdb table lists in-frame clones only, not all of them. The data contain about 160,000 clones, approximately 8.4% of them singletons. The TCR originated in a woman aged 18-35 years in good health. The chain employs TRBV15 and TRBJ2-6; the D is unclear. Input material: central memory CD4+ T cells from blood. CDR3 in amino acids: CATSRQVSGANVLTF. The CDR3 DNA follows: TGTGCCACCAGCAGACAGGTATCCGGGGCCAACGTCCTGACTTTC.